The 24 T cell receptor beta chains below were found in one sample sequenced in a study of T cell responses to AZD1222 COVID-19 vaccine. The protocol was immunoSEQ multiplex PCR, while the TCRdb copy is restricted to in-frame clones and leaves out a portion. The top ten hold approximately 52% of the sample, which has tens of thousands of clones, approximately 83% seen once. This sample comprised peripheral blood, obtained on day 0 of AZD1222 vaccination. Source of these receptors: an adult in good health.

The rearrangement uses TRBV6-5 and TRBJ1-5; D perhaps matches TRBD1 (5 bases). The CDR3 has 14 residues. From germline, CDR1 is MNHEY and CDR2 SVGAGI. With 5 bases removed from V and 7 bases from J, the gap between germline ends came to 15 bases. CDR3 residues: CASSTGRGGQPQHF. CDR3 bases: TGTGCCAGCAGTACCGGCCGGGGGGGACAGCCCCAGCATTTT.

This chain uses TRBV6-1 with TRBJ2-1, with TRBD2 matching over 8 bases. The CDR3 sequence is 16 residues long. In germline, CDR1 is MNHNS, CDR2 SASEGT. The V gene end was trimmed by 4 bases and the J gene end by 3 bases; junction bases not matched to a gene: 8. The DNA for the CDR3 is TGTGCCAGCAGTGCCAAGAGCGGGGGAATCTACAATGAGCAGTTCTTC. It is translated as CASSAKSGGIYNEQFF.

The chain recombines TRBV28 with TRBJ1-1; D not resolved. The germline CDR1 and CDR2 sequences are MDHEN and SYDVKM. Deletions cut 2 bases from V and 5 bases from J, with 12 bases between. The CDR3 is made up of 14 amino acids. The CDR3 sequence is CASSLRKERTEAFF. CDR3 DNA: TGTGCCAGCAGTTTAAGGAAAGAGAGAACTGAAGCTTTCTTT.

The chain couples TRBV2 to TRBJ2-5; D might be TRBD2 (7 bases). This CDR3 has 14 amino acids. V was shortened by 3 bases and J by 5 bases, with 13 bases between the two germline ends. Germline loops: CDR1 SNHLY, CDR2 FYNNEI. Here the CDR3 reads CASSEGGARETQYF. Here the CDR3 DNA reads TGTGCCAGCAGTGAGGGGGGGGCTCGGGAGACCCAGTACTTC. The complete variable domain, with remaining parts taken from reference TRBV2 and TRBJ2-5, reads EPEVTQTPSHQVTQMGQEVILRCVPISNHLYFYWYRQILGQKVEFLVSFYNNEISEKSEIFDDQFSVERPDGSNFTLKIRSTKLEDSAMYFCASSEGGARETQYFGPGTRLLVL.

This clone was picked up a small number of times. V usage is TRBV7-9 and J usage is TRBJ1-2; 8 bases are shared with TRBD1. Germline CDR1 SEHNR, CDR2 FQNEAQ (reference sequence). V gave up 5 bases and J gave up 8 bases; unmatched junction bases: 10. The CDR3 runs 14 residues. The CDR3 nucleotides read TGTGCCAGCAGCGCTGGACAGGGCGAGGGAGGCTACACCTTC. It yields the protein CASSAGQGEGGYTF.

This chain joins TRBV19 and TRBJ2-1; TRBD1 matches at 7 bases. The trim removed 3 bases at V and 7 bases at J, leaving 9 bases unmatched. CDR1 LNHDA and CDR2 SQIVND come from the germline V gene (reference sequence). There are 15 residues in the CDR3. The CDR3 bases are TGTGCCAGTAGTATTTTGACAGGGAGAGGGAATGAGCAGTTCTTC. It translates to CASSILTGRGNEQFF.

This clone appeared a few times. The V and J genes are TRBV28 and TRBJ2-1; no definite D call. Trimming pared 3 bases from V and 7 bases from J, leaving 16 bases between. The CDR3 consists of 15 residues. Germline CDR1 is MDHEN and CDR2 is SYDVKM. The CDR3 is CASSLFREPENEQFF. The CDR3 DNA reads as TGTGCCAGCAGTTTGTTTAGGGAACCCGAGAATGAGCAGTTCTTC.

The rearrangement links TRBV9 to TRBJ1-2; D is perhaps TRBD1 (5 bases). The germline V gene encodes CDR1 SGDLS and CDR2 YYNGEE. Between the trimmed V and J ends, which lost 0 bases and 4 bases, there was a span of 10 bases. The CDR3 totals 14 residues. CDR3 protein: CASSVGGGPYGYTF. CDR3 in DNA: TGTGCCAGCAGCGTAGGGGGGGGACCCTATGGCTACACCTTC.

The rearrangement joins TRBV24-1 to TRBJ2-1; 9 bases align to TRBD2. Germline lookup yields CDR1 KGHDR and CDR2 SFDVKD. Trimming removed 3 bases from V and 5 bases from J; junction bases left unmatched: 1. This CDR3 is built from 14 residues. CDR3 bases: TGTGCCACCAGTGATGCTAGCGGGGACAATGAGCAGTTCTTC. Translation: CATSDASGDNEQFF.

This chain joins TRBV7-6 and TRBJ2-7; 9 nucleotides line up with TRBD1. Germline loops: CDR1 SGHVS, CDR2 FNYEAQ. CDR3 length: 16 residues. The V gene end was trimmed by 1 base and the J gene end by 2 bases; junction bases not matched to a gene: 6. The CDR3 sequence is CASSLDATGGAYEQYF. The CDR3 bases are TGTGCCAGCAGCTTAGATGCGACAGGGGGAGCCTACGAGCAGTACTTC.

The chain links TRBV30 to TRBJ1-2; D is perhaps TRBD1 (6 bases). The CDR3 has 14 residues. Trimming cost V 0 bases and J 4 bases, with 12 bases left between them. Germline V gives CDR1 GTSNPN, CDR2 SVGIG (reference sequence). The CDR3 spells CAWSVSGVGYGYTF. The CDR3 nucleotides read TGTGCCTGGAGTGTGTCAGGGGTCGGCTATGGCTACACCTTC. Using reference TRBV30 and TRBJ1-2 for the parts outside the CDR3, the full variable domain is SQTIHQWPATLVQPVGSPLSLECTVEGTSNPNLYWYRQAAGRGLQLLFYSVGIGQISSEVPQNLSASRPQDRQFILSSKKLLLSDSGFYLCAWSVSGVGYGYTFGSGTRLTVV.

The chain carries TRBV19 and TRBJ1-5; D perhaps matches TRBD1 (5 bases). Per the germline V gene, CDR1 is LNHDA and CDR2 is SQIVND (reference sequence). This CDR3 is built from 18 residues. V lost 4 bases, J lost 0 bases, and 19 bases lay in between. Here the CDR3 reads CASSKDPPGGYSNQPQHF. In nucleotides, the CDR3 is TGTGCCAGTAGTAAGGACCCACCGGGGGGTTATAGCAATCAGCCCCAGCATTTT.

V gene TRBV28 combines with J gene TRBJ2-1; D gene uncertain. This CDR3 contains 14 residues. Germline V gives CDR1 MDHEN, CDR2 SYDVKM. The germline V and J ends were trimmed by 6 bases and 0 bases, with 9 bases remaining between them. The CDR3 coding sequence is TGTGCCAGCAGCCTGGGGTACTCCTACAATGAGCAGTTCTTC. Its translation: CASSLGYSYNEQFF.

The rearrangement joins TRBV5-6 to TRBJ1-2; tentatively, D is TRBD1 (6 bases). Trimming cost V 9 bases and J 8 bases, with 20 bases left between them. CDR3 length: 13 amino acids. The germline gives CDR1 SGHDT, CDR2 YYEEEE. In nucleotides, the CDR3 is TGTGCCACCGCAGCGTCGGGGGCGCCGGGCTACACCTTC. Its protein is CATAASGAPGYTF.

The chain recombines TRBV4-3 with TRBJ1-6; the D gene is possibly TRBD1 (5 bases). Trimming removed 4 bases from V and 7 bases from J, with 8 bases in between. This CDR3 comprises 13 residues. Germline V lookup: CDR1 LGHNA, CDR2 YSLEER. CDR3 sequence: CASSLGGNSPLHF. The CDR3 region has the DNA TGCGCCAGCAGCCTCGGGGGGAATTCACCCCTCCACTTT.

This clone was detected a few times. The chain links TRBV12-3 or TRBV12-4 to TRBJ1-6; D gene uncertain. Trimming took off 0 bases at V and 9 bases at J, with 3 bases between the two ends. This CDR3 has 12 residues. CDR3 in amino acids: CASSLAGSPLHF. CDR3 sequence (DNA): TGTGCCAGCAGTTTAGCGGGTTCACCCCTCCACTTT.

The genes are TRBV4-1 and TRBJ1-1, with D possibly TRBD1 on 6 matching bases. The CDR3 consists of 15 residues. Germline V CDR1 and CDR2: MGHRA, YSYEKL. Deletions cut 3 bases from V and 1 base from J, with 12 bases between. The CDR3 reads CASSHHTGRNTEAFF. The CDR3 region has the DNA TGCGCCAGCAGCCATCATACAGGGCGGAACACTGAAGCTTTCTTT.

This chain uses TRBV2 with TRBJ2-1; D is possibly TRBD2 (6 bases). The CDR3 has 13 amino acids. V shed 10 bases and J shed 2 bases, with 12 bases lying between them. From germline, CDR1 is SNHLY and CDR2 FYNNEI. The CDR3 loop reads CAILSGTYNEQFF. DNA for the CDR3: TGTGCCATCCTTAGCGGTACCTACAATGAGCAGTTCTTC.

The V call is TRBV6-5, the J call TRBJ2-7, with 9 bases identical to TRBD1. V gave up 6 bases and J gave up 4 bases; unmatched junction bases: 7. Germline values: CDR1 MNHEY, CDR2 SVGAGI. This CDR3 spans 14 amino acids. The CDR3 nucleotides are TGTGCCAGCAGATCCCCGGGACAGGGTTACGAGCAGTACTTC. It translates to CASRSPGQGYEQYF.

The CDR3 sequence is CASSLVSAGGNNEQFF. For the CDR3, the DNA is TGCGCCAGCAGCTTGGTGTCAGCGGGGGGGAACAATGAGCAGTTCTTC. The chain carries TRBV5-1 and TRBJ2-1, with 10 bases identical to TRBD2. The CDR3 spans 16 residues. Germline CDR1 reads SGHRS; CDR2 reads YFSETQ. Germline trimming cut 0 bases from V and 5 bases from J; bases unmatched to any gene: 5.

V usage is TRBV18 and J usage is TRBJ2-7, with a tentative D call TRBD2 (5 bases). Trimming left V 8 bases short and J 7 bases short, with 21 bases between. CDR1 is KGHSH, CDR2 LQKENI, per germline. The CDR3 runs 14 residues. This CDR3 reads CASTPLEVGSEQYF. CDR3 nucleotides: TGTGCCAGCACTCCGCTGGAGGTCGGCTCTGAGCAGTACTTC.

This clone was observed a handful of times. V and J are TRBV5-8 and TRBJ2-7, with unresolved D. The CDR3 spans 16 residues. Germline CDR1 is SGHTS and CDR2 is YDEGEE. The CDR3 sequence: CAAAESLRPQTYEQYF. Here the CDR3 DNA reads TGTGCAGCAGCTGAGAGTTTGCGTCCGCAGACCTACGAGCAGTACTTC.

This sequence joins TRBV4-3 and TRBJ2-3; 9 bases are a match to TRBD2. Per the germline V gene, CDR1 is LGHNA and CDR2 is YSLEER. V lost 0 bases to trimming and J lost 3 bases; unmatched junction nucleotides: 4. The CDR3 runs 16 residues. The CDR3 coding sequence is TGCGCCAGCAGCCAAGATTCTAGCGGGGTTACAGATACGCAGTATTTT. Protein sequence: CASSQDSSGVTDTQYF.

CDR3: CASSVAGGPNEQFF. CDR3 nucleotides: TGTGCCAGCAGTGTTGCGGGAGGGCCAAATGAGCAGTTCTTC. The chain uses TRBV2 and TRBJ2-1; 9 nucleotides align to TRBD2. Trimming took 4 bases from V and 7 from J; bases not matched to a gene: 5. The germline gives CDR1 SNHLY, CDR2 FYNNEI. This CDR3 is built from 14 residues.